The 25 T cell receptor beta chains below all came from one sample that was sequenced in a study of cytotoxic CD8 clonotypes in ibrutinib-treated CLL. TCRdb's copy holds only in-frame clones and misses some; the assay was immunoSEQ multiplex PCR. The sample lists around 160,000 clones; about four fifths were seen once. This specimen consisted of PBMCs, obtained after 12 months of ibrutinib treatment. These receptors originate from a human donor with chronic lymphocytic leukemia.

The genes are TRBV19 and TRBJ1-5; 8 positions match TRBD1. V trimming: 6 bases; J trimming: 2 bases; junction bases outside the gene matches: 9. From germline, CDR1 is LNHDA and CDR2 SQIVND (reference sequence). CDR3 length: 16 amino acids. This CDR3 is CASSGQGARGNQPQHF. DNA of the CDR3: TGTGCCAGTAGCGGGCAGGGGGCTCGGGGCAATCAGCCCCAGCATTTT.

The chain has TRBV2 and TRBJ2-4, with D perhaps matching TRBD2 (6 bases). This CDR3 has 14 residues. V was trimmed by 6 bases and J by 3 bases, leaving 12 bases between them. CDR1 and CDR2 (germline): SNHLY, FYNNEI. The CDR3 coding sequence is TGTGCCAGCAGGGGGGAGGTTGGCAAAAACATTCAGTACTTC. As protein: CASRGEVGKNIQYF.

The chain employs TRBV7-9 and TRBJ1-1; 7 nucleotides agree with TRBD1. Per the germline V gene, CDR1 is SEHNR and CDR2 is FQNEAQ (reference sequence). The length of the CDR3 is 16 residues. J lost 0 bases, V lost 6 bases, and 10 bases had no gene match. As DNA, the CDR3 is TGTGCCAGCAGGCGCGCACGACAGGGTCTGAACACTGAAGCTTTCTTT. Its translation is CASRRARQGLNTEAFF.

This chain uses TRBV7-9 with TRBJ1-1; 7 bases line up with TRBD1. V lost 4 bases and J lost 1; bases outside the gene matches: 6. CDR1 is SEHNR, CDR2 FQNEAQ, per germline (reference sequence). This CDR3 contains 15 residues. CDR3 residues: CASSWRGQANTEAFF. As DNA, the CDR3 is TGTGCCAGCAGCTGGAGAGGACAGGCGAACACTGAAGCTTTCTTT. Supplemented by reference TRBV7-9 and TRBJ1-1, the full variable domain reads DTGVSQNPRHKITKRGQNVTFRCDPISEHNRLYWYRQTLGQGPEFLTYFQNEAQLEKSRLLSDRFSAERPKGSFSTLEIQRTEQGDSAMYLCASSWRGQANTEAFFGQGTRLTVV.

This chain connects TRBV29-1 to TRBJ1-1; a weak D match, TRBD1 (5 bases). The CDR3 totals 12 residues. Germline CDR1 SQVTM, CDR2 ANQGSEA. V lost 3 bases and J 6 bases, leaving 11 bases between the germline ends. CDR3 coding DNA: TGCAGCGTTGAGGCGGGGGAAGCTGAAGCTTTCTTT. Translated: CSVEAGEAEAFF.

The chain uses TRBV6-5 and TRBJ2-5; TRBD1 agrees at 8 bases. Trimming removed 0 bases from V and 6 bases from J; junction bases left unmatched: 9. Germline V CDR1 and CDR2: MNHEY, SVGAGI. CDR3 length equals 16 residues. CDR3 bases: TGTGCCAGCAGTTACTCTGGGCAGGGGGCGATGAAGACCCAGTACTTC. This translates into CASSYSGQGAMKTQYF.

CDR3 loop: CASSLLAGQGASNEKLFF. In DNA, the CDR3 is TGTGCCAGCAGTTTATTGGCTGGCCAGGGGGCTTCTAATGAAAAACTGTTTTTT. The genes are TRBV27 and TRBJ1-4; 8 bases align to TRBD1. Germline CDR1 MNHEY, CDR2 SMNVEV (reference sequence). The V gene end was trimmed by 1 base and the J gene end by 3 bases; junction bases not matched to a gene: 10. The CDR3 totals 18 residues.

The chain links TRBV27 to TRBJ2-3; possibly TRBD1 or TRBD2 for D (5 bases each). Trimming took off 7 bases at V and 4 bases at J, with 18 bases between the two ends. The CDR3 is 15 amino acids. From germline, CDR1 is MNHEY and CDR2 SMNVEV (reference sequence). DNA of the CDR3: TGTGCCAGCATCTCGCGAGCGGTAGGGGCAGATACGCAGTATTTT. Translated: CASISRAVGADTQYF.

V gene TRBV27 combines with J gene TRBJ2-3; D ambiguous. This CDR3 contains 12 residues. Per the germline V gene, CDR1 is MNHEY and CDR2 is SMNVEV (reference sequence). V was clipped by 5 bases and J by 6 bases, with 9 bases between them. Here the CDR3 reads CASSRTGDTQYF. CDR3 nucleotides: TGTGCCAGCAGTCGCACCGGGGATACGCAGTATTTT.

This chain links TRBV6-5 with TRBJ1-1; a weak D match, TRBD1 (5 bases). Germline CDR1 and CDR2: MNHEY and SVGAGI. The CDR3 totals 14 residues. The V and J ends lost 9 bases and 1 base respectively, with 15 bases between them. In DNA form, the CDR3 reads TGTGCCAGTCGACTCTGGCAGGGGAACACTGAAGCTTTCTTT. Translation gives CASRLWQGNTEAFF.

The J gene is TRBJ2-1, the V gene TRBV28; 7 positions agree with TRBD2. The V segment lost 11 bases and the J segment 8 bases; nucleotides outside the gene matches: 18. The CDR3 contains 15 residues. From germline, CDR1 is MDHEN and CDR2 SYDVKM. In DNA, the CDR3 is TGTGCCGTCTCCGGGCGTGGGGGGGGTAGACATGAGCAGTTCTTC. It encodes CAVSGRGGGRHEQFF. Filled out from reference TRBV28 and TRBJ2-1, the complete variable domain reads DVKVTQSSRYLVKRTGEKVFLECVQDMDHENMFWYRQDPGLGLRLIYFSYDVKMKEKGDIPEGYSVSREKKERFSLILESASTNQTSMYLCAVSGRGGGRHEQFFGPGTRLTVL.

There are a few counts of this clone. J is TRBJ1-2 and V is TRBV6-5; D is ambiguous. The CDR3 sequence is 12 residues long. Germline CDR1 is MNHEY and CDR2 is SVGAGI. The V gene lost 2 bases and the J gene lost 6 bases, with 7 bases spanning the gap. CDR3 sequence: CASSYEGNGYTF. CDR3 bases: TGTGCCAGCAGTTACGAGGGAAATGGCTACACCTTC.

This clone was counted a single time. V usage is TRBV6-6 and J usage is TRBJ2-7; 7 bases match TRBD1. In germline, CDR1 is MNHNY, CDR2 SVGAGI (reference sequence). The CDR3 runs to 15 residues. The junction had 10 bases not matched to a gene; V was cut back by 5 bases and J by 3 bases. CDR3: CASSTNPGTDYEQYF. The CDR3 region has the DNA TGTGCCAGCAGTACGAATCCCGGGACAGACTACGAGCAGTACTTC.

This chain links TRBV29-1 with TRBJ2-2; D ambiguous. The germline gives CDR1 SQVTM, CDR2 ANQGSEA. The V end was cut by 5 bases, the J end by 1 base, with 14 bases between. CDR3 size: 15 residues. The CDR3 loop is CSVLGPRLNTGELFF. The CDR3 DNA reads as TGCAGCGTTTTGGGTCCCAGATTGAACACCGGGGAGCTGTTTTTT.

The chain carries TRBV2 and TRBJ1-6; TRBD1 aligns across 7 bases. The CDR3 runs to 15 residues. Trimming at V came to 3 bases and at J to 9 bases, leaving 8 bases not matched to a gene. CDR1 is SNHLY, CDR2 FYNNEI, per germline. The CDR3 DNA reads TGTGCCAGCAGTGAGAGGGGGCTGGTGGGTTCACCCCTCCACTTT. Protein sequence: CASSERGLVGSPLHF. The whole variable domain, filled in from reference TRBV2 and TRBJ1-6, reads EPEVTQTPSHQVTQMGQEVILRCVPISNHLYFYWYRQILGQKVEFLVSFYNNEISEKSEIFDDQFSVERPDGSNFTLKIRSTKLEDSAMYFCASSERGLVGSPLHFGNGTRLTVT.

This chain uses TRBV30 with TRBJ1-1, with 8 bases lining up with TRBD1. The CDR3 spans 15 residues. From germline, CDR1 is GTSNPN and CDR2 SVGIG (reference sequence). V lost 4 bases, J lost 4 bases, and 11 bases stayed unmatched. CDR3 region: CAWTSRTGSRTEAFF. As DNA, the CDR3 is TGTGCCTGGACCTCACGGACAGGGTCTCGCACTGAAGCTTTCTTT.

The chain is built from TRBV4-1 and TRBJ2-2, with TRBD2 matching 7 bases. CDR1 is MGHRA and CDR2 is YSYEKL in the germline V gene. Germline trimming cut 3 bases from V and 2 bases from J; bases unmatched to any gene: 3. This CDR3 has 15 residues. CDR3 DNA sequence: TGCGCCAGCAGCCAGCCGGGACTAAACACCGGGGAGCTGTTTTTT. It encodes CASSQPGLNTGELFF.

V gene TRBV5-8 combines with J gene TRBJ2-3; 12 nucleotides align to TRBD2. The CDR3 sequence is 17 residues long. Germline V CDR1 and CDR2: SGHTS, YDEGEE. The junction had 10 bases not matched to a gene; V was cut back by 3 bases and J by 5 bases. The chain's CDR3 is CASSSTLAGGPRDTQYF. The CDR3 bases are TGTGCCAGCAGCTCCACCCTAGCGGGAGGGCCGCGAGATACGCAGTATTTT.

V usage is TRBV12-5 and J usage is TRBJ2-7; D gene unclear. The V and J ends lost 4 bases and 4 bases respectively, with 14 bases between them. The CDR3 has 14 amino acids. Germline V gene sequence: CDR1 LGHNT, CDR2 FRNRAP. CDR3 nucleotides: TGTGCTAGTGGTTCCGGCCGACCCCGGTACGAGCAGTACTTC. Amino acid sequence: CASGSGRPRYEQYF.

The chain carries TRBV5-8 and TRBJ2-6; D may match TRBD1 or TRBD2 (7 bases each). Trimming cost V 3 bases and J 5 bases, with 12 bases left between them. Per the germline V gene, CDR1 is SGHTS and CDR2 is YDEGEE. This CDR3 comprises 15 residues. For the CDR3, the DNA is TGTGCCAGCAGCTGGGGAGGGGGCAGGGCCAACGTCCTGACTTTC. This sequence encodes CASSWGGGRANVLTF.

The genes are TRBV28 and TRBJ2-7; D is uncertain. Germline-derived CDR1 and CDR2 are MDHEN and SYDVKM. The CDR3 sequence is 13 residues long. Trimming removed 3 bases from V and 1 base from J, with 7 bases in between. CDR3 in amino acids: CASSLELSYEQYF. In DNA, the CDR3 is TGTGCCAGCAGTTTGGAACTTTCCTACGAGCAGTACTTC. Combining the CDR3 with reference TRBV28 and TRBJ2-7 gives the whole variable domain DVKVTQSSRYLVKRTGEKVFLECVQDMDHENMFWYRQDPGLGLRLIYFSYDVKMKEKGDIPEGYSVSREKKERFSLILESASTNQTSMYLCASSLELSYEQYFGPGTRLTVT.

The chain has TRBV30 and TRBJ1-2; 8 bases match TRBD1. Germline loops: CDR1 GTSNPN, CDR2 SVGIG (reference sequence). The CDR3 consists of 12 residues. With 6 bases clipped from V and 5 bases from J, the junction kept 5 bases outside the gene matches. Here the CDR3 DNA reads TGTGCCTGTATGGACAGGGATTATGGCTACACCTTC. Protein product: CACMDRDYGYTF.

V and J are TRBV5-1 and TRBJ1-2; 8 nucleotides match TRBD1. Germline CDR1 reads SGHRS; CDR2 reads YFSETQ. V trimming: 3 bases; J trimming: 2 bases; junction bases outside the gene matches: 3. The CDR3 has 14 residues. CDR3 nucleotide sequence: TGCGCCAGCAGCTCAGGGGGCGGAAACTATGGCTACACCTTC. It encodes CASSSGGGNYGYTF.

The CDR3 bases are TGTGCCAGCAGCCCTCCTTTTAGCTCCTACGAGCAGTACTTC. Protein sequence: CASSPPFSSYEQYF. This rearrangement joins TRBV9 to TRBJ2-7, with D unclear. Germline lookup yields CDR1 SGDLS and CDR2 YYNGEE. Between the trimmed V and J ends, which lost 4 bases and 0 bases, there was a span of 11 bases. This CDR3 is built from 14 residues.

The chain uses TRBV28 and TRBJ2-3, with TRBD2 matching over 8 bases. The V gene end was trimmed by 6 bases and the J gene end by 3 bases; junction bases not matched to a gene: 11. The germline V gene encodes CDR1 MDHEN and CDR2 SYDVKM. CDR3 length: 16 amino acids. The CDR3 loop reads CASRKAGEAPTDTQYF. The CDR3 nucleotides are TGTGCCAGCAGGAAAGCGGGAGAGGCTCCTACAGATACGCAGTATTTT.